This T cell receptor beta chain was identified during a study of blood T cell repertoires in COVID-19. TCRdb's copy holds only in-frame clones and misses some; the assay was immunoSEQ multiplex PCR. The top ten hold 10% of the sample, which has about 140,000 clones, 70% to 85% seen once. The CDR3 sequence is 19 residues long. Per germline, CDR1 MNHEY and CDR2 SMNVEV (reference sequence). The V end was cut by 7 bases, the J end by 1 base, with 28 bases between. The chain links TRBV27 to TRBJ1-1, with D perhaps matching TRBD1 (5 bases). Sequenced material: peripheral blood. The sequence was obtained from a man in his sixties with active or convalescent COVID-19. CDR3 loop: CASKHGARGILRGNTEAFF. The CDR3 region has the DNA TGTGCCAGCAAGCATGGGGCGCGGGGGATTCTGAGGGGGAACACTGAAGCTTTCTTT.